This T cell receptor (beta chain) was sequenced during a study of T cells in Graves' hyperthyroidism and ophthalmopathy. Study context: Peripheral blood samples were taken at initial diagnosis, prior to any treatment.

CDR1 LNHDA and CDR2 SQIVND come from the germline V gene (reference sequence). With 6 bases clipped from V and 7 bases from J, the junction kept 8 bases outside the gene matches. CDR3 length equals 13 residues. For this clonotype: The antigen is not known.

Amplification yielded TCR beta CDR3 regions, with RNA transcripts as the source. The HTBI set primed first-round TCR CDR3 RT-PCR. TCRdb itself ran the multiplex PCR reads through MiXCR, one entry per CDR3 protein. The sample contains approximately 400,000 distinct CDR3 sequences, more than 13% of which appear only once. Study observations and caveats: In blood, most of the thyroid clonotypes expanded above 0.001 were also present.

The study excluded patients with uncontrolled infection, other autoimmune disease, pregnancy or lactation. The TCR originated in a middle-aged man with Graves' ophthalmopathy. The chain uses TRBV19 and TRBJ2-7; the match to TRBD1 covers 8 bases. What was sequenced was blood. CDR3 sequence (DNA): TGTGCCAGTAGCCGGGACAGGTTCTTGGAGCAGTACTTC. Its protein product is CASSRDRFLEQYF.